Listed below are T cell receptor beta chains from one sample, sequenced in a study of blood T cell repertoires in COVID-19. TCRdb's copy holds only in-frame clones and misses some; the assay was immunoSEQ multiplex PCR. The sample yields about 84,000 clones, about four fifths seen once. The sample was peripheral blood. These receptors originate from an elderly man with active or convalescent COVID-19. Each CDR3 is given with its conserved first and last residue. D genes are given only for firm matches. Only some rows state a clone size, as once, few, many or a class for expanded clones.

>TRBJ2-7|TRBV18|.|.
CASSPQMFTGEQYF
TGTGCCAGCTCACCCCAGATGTTCACAGGGGAGCAGTACTTC
>TRBJ2-1|TRBV4-1|TRBD2|.
CASSNPTSGASNEQFF
TGCGCCAGCAGCAACCCGACTAGCGGGGCCTCTAATGAGCAGTTCTTC
>TRBJ2-3|TRBV29-1|.|.
CSVLGHTSTDTQYF
TGCAGCGTTCTAGGACACACTAGCACAGATACGCAGTATTTT
>TRBJ2-6|TRBV19|TRBD1|.
CASSLQGQGATGANVLTF
TGTGCCAGTAGCCTTCAGGGACAGGGGGCCACTGGGGCCAACGTCCTGACTTTC
>TRBJ1-1|TRBV27|TRBD1|.
CASSTIRTGNMNTEAFF
TGTGCCAGCAGTACGATCAGGACAGGGAACATGAACACTGAAGCTTTCTTT
>TRBJ2-2|TRBV15|.|.
CATSTYTPGTGELFF
TGTGCCACCAGCACATATACACCGGGTACCGGGGAGCTGTTTTTT
>TRBJ2-7|TRBV7-2|.|once
CASSFEEGQSYEQYF
TGTGCCAGCAGCTTTGAGGAGGGACAGTCCTACGAGCAGTACTTC
>TRBJ2-3|TRBV7-2|TRBD2|.
CASARLAGGTDTQYF
TGTGCCAGCGCAAGACTAGCGGGAGGAACAGATACGCAGTATTTT
>TRBJ2-5|TRBV2|.|.
CASSLRETQYF
TGTGCCAGCAGTCTCCGGGAGACCCAGTACTTC
>TRBJ2-1|TRBV7-2|TRBD2|.
CASSFGTSGAAPFNEQFF
TGTGCCAGCAGCTTTGGGACTAGCGGCGCGGCCCCCTTCAATGAGCAGTTCTTC
>TRBJ1-4|TRBV9|TRBD1|.
CASSPNPGQGGEKLFF
TGTGCCAGCAGCCCAAACCCTGGACAGGGAGGTGAAAAACTGTTTTTT
>TRBJ2-7|TRBV11-2|.|.
CASSLGIGQTYEQYF
TGTGCCAGCAGCTTAGGGATCGGACAGACCTACGAGCAGTACTTC
>TRBJ2-7|TRBV7-2|TRBD2|.
CASSMGLAGRGYEQYF
TGTGCCAGCAGCATGGGACTAGCGGGAAGAGGGTACGAGCAGTACTTC
>TRBJ1-3|TRBV29-1|.|.
CSVEFDSSGNTIYF
TGCAGCGTTGAGTTTGACAGCTCTGGAAACACCATATATTTT
>TRBJ2-1|TRBV7-2|.|.
CASSFGGYNEQFF
TGTGCCAGCAGCTTCGGAGGGTACAATGAGCAGTTCTTC
>TRBJ1-1|TRBV6-1|TRBD1|.
CASSDQDRANTEAFF
TGTGCCAGCAGTGACCAGGACAGGGCGAACACTGAAGCTTTCTTT
>TRBJ1-4|TRBV7-6|.|.
CASSLVVPGATNEKLFF
TGTGCCAGCAGCTTAGTGGTTCCGGGGGCAACTAATGAAAAACTGTTTTTT
>TRBJ1-2|TRBV9|.|.
CASSGNRRYTF
TGTGCCAGCAGCGGAAACAGGCGCTACACCTTC
>TRBJ2-7|TRBV28|TRBD1|.
CASRATGALEQYF
TGTGCCAGCAGGGCGACAGGGGCCCTCGAGCAGTACTTC
>TRBJ1-2|TRBV28|.|.
CASSLTSYGYTF
TGTGCCAGCAGTTTGACTAGTTATGGCTACACCTTC
>TRBJ2-7|TRBV5-6|TRBD2|few
CASSLPTSAYEQYF
TGTGCCAGCAGTCTCCCGACTAGCGCCTACGAGCAGTACTTC
>TRBJ1-1|TRBV20-1|.|once
CSASVDTEAFF
TGCAGTGCTAGCGTAGACACTGAAGCTTTCTTT
>TRBJ2-3|TRBV5-4|TRBD2|.
CASSSIRLAVTDTQYF
TGTGCCAGCAGCTCGATCCGACTAGCGGTTACAGATACGCAGTATTTT
>TRBJ2-7|TRBV27|.|.
CASSPVEAGSYEQYF
TGTGCCAGCAGCCCCGTGGAGGCTGGCAGCTACGAGCAGTACTTC
>TRBJ1-1|TRBV9|.|.
CASSTEAGFRAFF
TGTGCCAGCAGCACCGAGGCCGGGTTTCGAGCTTTCTTT
>TRBJ1-2|TRBV2|TRBD1|.
CASSQGAVNYGYTF
TGTGCCAGCAGTCAGGGGGCGGTTAACTATGGCTACACCTTC
>TRBJ1-1|TRBV28|.|.
CASSLRGGRTEAFF
TGTGCCAGCAGTCTAAGGGGGGGTCGGACTGAAGCTTTCTTT
>TRBJ2-5|TRBV7-3|TRBD2|.
CASSSSGGEETQYF
TGTGCCAGCAGCTCTAGCGGGGGGGAAGAGACCCAGTACTTC
>TRBJ2-5|TRBV29-1|TRBD1|.
CSVLGQGRYQETQYF
TGCAGCGTCCTTGGACAGGGGAGGTACCAAGAGACCCAGTACTTC
>TRBJ2-5|TRBV7-2|TRBD2|.
CASSLSGVVLRGDQYF
TGTGCCAGCAGCTTAAGCGGGGTGGTTCTGCGAGGGGACCAGTACTTC
>TRBJ2-1|TRBV7-9|TRBD2|.
CASSETGTSGNEQFF
TGTGCCAGCAGCGAGACCGGGACTAGCGGAAATGAGCAGTTCTTC
>TRBJ2-1|TRBV4-3|TRBD2|.
CASSQEGSSGSFNEQFF
TGCGCCAGCAGCCAAGAAGGGTCCAGCGGGAGTTTCAATGAGCAGTTCTTC
>TRBJ2-1|TRBV27|TRBD2|.
CASRNAGENEQFF
TGTGCCAGCAGGAACGCGGGGGAGAATGAGCAGTTCTTC
>TRBJ2-3|TRBV28|TRBD2|.
CASVGGITDTQYF
TGTGCCAGCGTGGGGGGGATAACAGATACGCAGTATTTT
>TRBJ1-1|TRBV6-5|.|few
CASLMTANTEAFF
TGTGCCAGCCTTATGACAGCGAACACTGAAGCTTTCTTT
>TRBJ2-1|TRBV28|TRBD2|.
CAVLPPNWAGAKNEQFF
TGTGCCGTACTTCCACCCAATTGGGCGGGAGCGAAAAATGAGCAGTTCTTC
>TRBJ2-5|TRBV7-6|TRBD1|.
CASSRRRGTGGFETQYF
TGTGCCAGCAGCAGGCGCCGGGGGACAGGGGGCTTTGAGACCCAGTACTTC
>TRBJ2-5|TRBV3-1/TRBV3-2|.|.
CASSQEAARPGTQYF
TGTGCCAGCAGCCAAGAGGCGGCCCGACCTGGGACCCAGTACTTC
>TRBJ2-5|TRBV7-9|.|.
CASSFRGQPQETQYF
TGTGCCAGCAGCTTTCGCGGACAGCCACAAGAGACCCAGTACTTC
>TRBJ2-1|TRBV13|TRBD2|.
CASSRRASGRGNEQFF
TGTGCCAGCAGCCGACGGGCTAGCGGGAGGGGCAATGAGCAGTTCTTC
>TRBJ2-1|TRBV10-2|TRBD2|.
CASSRSGRQGNEQFF
TGCGCCAGCTCACGTAGCGGGAGGCAAGGTAATGAGCAGTTCTTC
>TRBJ1-2|TRBV19|.|.
CASSIAEGFNYGYTF
TGTGCCAGTAGTATAGCGGAGGGATTTAACTATGGCTACACCTTC
>TRBJ1-2|TRBV7-2|.|.
CASSMFIANYGYTF
TGTGCCAGCAGCATGTTCATAGCTAACTATGGCTACACCTTC
>TRBJ2-3|TRBV5-5|TRBD2|.
CASSSGLAGEGTDTQYF
TGTGCCAGCAGTTCCGGACTAGCGGGGGAGGGCACAGATACGCAGTATTTT
>TRBJ2-1|TRBV5-1|TRBD2|.
CASSYNLAGGRNEQFF
TGCGCCAGCAGCTATAACCTAGCGGGAGGGCGCAATGAGCAGTTCTTC